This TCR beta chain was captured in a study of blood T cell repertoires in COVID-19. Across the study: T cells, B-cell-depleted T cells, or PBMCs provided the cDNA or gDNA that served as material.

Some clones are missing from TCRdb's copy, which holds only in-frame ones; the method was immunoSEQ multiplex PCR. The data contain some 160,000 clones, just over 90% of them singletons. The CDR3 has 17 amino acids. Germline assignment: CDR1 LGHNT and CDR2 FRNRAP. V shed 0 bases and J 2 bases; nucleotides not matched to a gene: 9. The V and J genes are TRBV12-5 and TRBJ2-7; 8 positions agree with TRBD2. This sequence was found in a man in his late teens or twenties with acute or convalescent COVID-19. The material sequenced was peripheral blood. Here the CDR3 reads CASGLVYPGTRPYEQYF. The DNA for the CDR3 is TGTGCTAGTGGTTTGGTTTATCCCGGGACTAGGCCCTACGAGCAGTACTTC.